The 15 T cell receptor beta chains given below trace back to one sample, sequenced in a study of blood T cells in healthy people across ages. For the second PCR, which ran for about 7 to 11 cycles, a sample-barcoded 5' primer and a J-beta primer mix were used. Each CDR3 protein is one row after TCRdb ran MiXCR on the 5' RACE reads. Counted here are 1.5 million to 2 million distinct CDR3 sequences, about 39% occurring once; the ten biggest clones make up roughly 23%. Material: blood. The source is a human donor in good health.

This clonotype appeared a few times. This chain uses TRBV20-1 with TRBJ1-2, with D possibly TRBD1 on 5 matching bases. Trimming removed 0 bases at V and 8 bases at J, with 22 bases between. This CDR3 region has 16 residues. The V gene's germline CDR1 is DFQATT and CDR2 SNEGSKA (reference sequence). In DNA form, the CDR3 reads TGCAGTGCTAGAGAGAGCTTCCGGGACTCCCTCCGCGGCTACACCTTC. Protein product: CSARESFRDSLRGYTF.

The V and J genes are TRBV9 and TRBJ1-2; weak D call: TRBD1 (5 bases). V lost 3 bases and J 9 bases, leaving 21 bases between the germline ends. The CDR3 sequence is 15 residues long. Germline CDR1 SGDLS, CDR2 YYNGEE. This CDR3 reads CASSGTGAPHLRYTF. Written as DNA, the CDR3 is TGTGCCAGCAGCGGAACCGGGGCCCCGCACTTACGCTACACCTTC.

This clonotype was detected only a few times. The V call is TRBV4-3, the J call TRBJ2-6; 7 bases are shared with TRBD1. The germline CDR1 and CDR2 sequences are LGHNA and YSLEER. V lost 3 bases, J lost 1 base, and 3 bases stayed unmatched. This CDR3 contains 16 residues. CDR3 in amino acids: CASSQVQGSGANVLTF. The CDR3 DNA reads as TGCGCCAGCAGCCAGGTACAGGGGTCTGGGGCCAACGTCCTGACTTTC.

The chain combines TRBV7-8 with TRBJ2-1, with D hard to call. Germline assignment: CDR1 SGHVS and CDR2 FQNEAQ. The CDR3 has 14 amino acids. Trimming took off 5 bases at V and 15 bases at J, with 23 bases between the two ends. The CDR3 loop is CASSLRVSPDGAFF. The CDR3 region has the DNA TGTGCCAGCAGCCTAAGAGTTTCCCCCGACGGTGCGTTCTTC.

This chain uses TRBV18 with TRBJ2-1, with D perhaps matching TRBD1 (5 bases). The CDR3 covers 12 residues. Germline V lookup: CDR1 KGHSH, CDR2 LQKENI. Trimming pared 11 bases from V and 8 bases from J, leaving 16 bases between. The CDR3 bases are TGTGCCGTCTCTCCAGTGGGGCATGAGCAGTTCTTC. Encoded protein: CAVSPVGHEQFF.

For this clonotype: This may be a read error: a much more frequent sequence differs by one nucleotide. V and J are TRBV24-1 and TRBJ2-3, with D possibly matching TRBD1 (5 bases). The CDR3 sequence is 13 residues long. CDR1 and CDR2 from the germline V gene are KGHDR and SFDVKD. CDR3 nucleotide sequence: TGTGCCCCCAGCCCGGTGGATGGGGCGGCGCAGTATTTT. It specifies CAPSPVDGAAQYF.

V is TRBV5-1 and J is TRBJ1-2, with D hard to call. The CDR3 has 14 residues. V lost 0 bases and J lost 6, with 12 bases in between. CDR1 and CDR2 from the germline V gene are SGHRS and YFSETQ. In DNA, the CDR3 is TGCGCCAGCAGCTTGGGCACAACCACGAATGGCTACACCTTC. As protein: CASSLGTTTNGYTF. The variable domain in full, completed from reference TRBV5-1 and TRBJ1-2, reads KAGVTQTPRYLIKTRGQQVTLSCSPISGHRSVSWYQQTPGQGLQFLFEYFSETQRNKGNFPGRFSGRQFSNSRSEMNVSTLELGDSALYLCASSLGTTTNGYTFGSGTRLTVV.

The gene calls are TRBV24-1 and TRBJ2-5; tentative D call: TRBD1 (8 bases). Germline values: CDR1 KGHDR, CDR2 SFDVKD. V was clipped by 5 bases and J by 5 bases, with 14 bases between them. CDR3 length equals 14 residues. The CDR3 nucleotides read TGTGCCACCAGTGCCACAGGGGGAGGGGAGACCCAGTACTTC. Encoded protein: CATSATGGGETQYF.

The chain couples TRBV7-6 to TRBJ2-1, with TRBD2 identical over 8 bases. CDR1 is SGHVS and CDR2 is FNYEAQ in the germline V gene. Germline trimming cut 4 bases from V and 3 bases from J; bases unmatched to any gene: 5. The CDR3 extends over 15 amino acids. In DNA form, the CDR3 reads TGTGCCAGCAGCTCCGGACTAGCTCTCTACAATGAGCAGTTCTTC. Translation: CASSSGLALYNEQFF.

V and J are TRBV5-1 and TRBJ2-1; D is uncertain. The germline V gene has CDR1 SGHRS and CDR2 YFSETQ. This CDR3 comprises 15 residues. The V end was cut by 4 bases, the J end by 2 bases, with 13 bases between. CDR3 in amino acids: CASSRTLRTYNEQFF. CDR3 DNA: TGCGCCAGCAGCCGGACCCTCAGAACCTACAATGAGCAGTTCTTC.

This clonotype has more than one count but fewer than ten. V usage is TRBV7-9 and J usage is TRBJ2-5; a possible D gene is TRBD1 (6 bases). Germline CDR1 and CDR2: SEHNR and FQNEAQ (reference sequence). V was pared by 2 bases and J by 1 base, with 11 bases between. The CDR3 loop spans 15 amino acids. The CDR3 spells CASSLPGTLQETQYF. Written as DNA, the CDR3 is TGTGCCAGCAGCTTACCCGGGACACTCCAAGAGACCCAGTACTTC.

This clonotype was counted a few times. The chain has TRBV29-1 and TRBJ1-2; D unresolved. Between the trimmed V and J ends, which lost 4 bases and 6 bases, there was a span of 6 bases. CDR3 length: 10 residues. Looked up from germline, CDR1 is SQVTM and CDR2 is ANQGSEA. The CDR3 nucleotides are TGCAGCGTTGGCCCGGATGGCTACACCTTC. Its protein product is CSVGPDGYTF.

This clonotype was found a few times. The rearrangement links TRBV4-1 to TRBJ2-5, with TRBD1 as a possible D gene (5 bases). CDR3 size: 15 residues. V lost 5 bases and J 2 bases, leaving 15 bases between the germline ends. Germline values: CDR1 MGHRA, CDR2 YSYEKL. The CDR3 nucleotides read TGCGCCAGCAGCTACACGACAGCCGCTCAAGAGACCCAGTACTTC. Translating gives CASSYTTAAQETQYF.

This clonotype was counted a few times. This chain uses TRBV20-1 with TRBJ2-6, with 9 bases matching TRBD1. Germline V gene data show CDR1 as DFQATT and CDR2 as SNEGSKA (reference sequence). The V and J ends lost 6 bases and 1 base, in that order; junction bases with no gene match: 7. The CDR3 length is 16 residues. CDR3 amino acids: CSAMGQGSSGANVLTF. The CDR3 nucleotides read TGCAGTGCCATGGGACAGGGAAGTTCTGGGGCCAACGTCCTGACTTTC.

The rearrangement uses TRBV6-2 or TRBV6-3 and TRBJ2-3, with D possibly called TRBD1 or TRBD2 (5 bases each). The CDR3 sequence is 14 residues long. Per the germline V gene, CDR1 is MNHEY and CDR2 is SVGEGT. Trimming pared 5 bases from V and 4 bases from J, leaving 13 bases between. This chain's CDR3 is CASSEGYEADTQYF. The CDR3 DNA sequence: TGTGCCAGCAGTGAGGGGTACGAGGCAGATACGCAGTATTTT.